This is a list of T cell receptor beta chains from one sample in a study of tumor-infiltrating lymphocytes in primary liver carcinoma. Each CDR3 protein is one row after TCRdb ran MiXCR on the multiplex PCR reads. The sample shows about 50,000 distinct CDR3 sequences, about 80% of them seen only once. The sample consisted of liver tumor tissue from sampling region 5. All receptors derive from a man aged 35 to 55 with primary liver carcinoma and hepatitis B virus infection. CDR3s include the opening cysteine and the closing phenylalanine or tryptophan. The D gene is left open where the match is weak. Clone size is stated in some rows and not others, as once, few, many or a class when expanded.

size: NA; V: TRBV4-3; D: TRBD2; J: TRBJ2-5; DNA: TGCGCCAGCAACCAAGCGGCTAGCTGGAGGACTAGTGAGACCCAGTACTTC; CDR3: CASNQAASWRTSETQYF
size: NA; V: TRBV12-3/TRBV12-4; D: TRBD1; J: TRBJ2-2; DNA: TGTACCAGCAGGGATCAACAGGGGGCCACCGGGGAGCTGTTTTTT; CDR3: CTSRDQQGATGELFF
size: NA; V: TRBV11-2; D: NA; J: TRBJ2-6; DNA: TGTGCCAGCAGCAGCTGGATACCAAATCTCCCTGGGGCCGACGTCCTGACTTTC; CDR3: CASSSWIPNLPGADVLTF
size: NA; V: TRBV29-1; D: NA; J: TRBJ1-1; DNA: TGCAGCGGAAACCGGGGGCAGCAGAACACTGAAGCTTTCTTT; CDR3: CSGNRGQQNTEAFF
size: NA; V: TRBV28; D: NA; J: TRBJ1-2; DNA: TGTGCCGGCAATCTACCCCAGAACTTCGGCTACACCTTC; CDR3: CAGNLPQNFGYTF
size: few; V: TRBV12-3/TRBV12-4; D: NA; J: TRBJ2-5; DNA: TGTGCCAGTGGTTTAGATCTACTGGAAAAAGAGACCCAGTACTTC; CDR3: CASGLDLLEKETQYF
size: once; V: TRBV4-2; D: TRBD1; J: TRBJ2-1; DNA: TGTGCCAGCAGCCACGCCAGGGGACAGGGGAATAATGAGCAGTCCTTC; CDR3: CASSHARGQGNNEQSF
size: NA; V: TRBV4-3; D: TRBD2; J: TRBJ2-5; DNA: TGCGCCAGCAGCCAAGGCGAGGAGCGGGAATTAGAGACCCAGTACTTC; CDR3: CASSQGEERELETQYF
size: many; V: TRBV2; D: TRBD1; J: TRBJ1-1; DNA: TGTGCCAGCAGCACAGGGGCAGGGACTGAAGCTTTCTTT; CDR3: CASSTGAGTEAFF
size: NA; V: TRBV5-6; D: TRBD1; J: TRBJ2-1; DNA: TGTGCCAGCAGCTCGTACCTACAGGGGCGCGGGTACAATGAGCAGTTCTTC; CDR3: CASSSYLQGRGYNEQFF
size: NA; V: TRBV4-3; D: NA; J: TRBJ2-7; DNA: TGCGCCAGCAGCCAGAGAGGGGGAAAGCGGTACTTC; CDR3: CASSQRGGKRYF
size: NA; V: TRBV12-3/TRBV12-4; D: NA; J: TRBJ2-7; DNA: TGTGCCAACAGTTTGGAACACTACAAGCAGTACTTC; CDR3: CANSLEHYKQYF
size: once; V: TRBV12-3/TRBV12-4; D: TRBD1; J: TRBJ2-5; DNA: TGTGCCAGCGCTCAGGGACAGTCCCAAGAGGCCATGTACTTC; CDR3: CASAQGQSQEAMYF
size: NA; V: TRBV29-1; D: TRBD2; J: TRBJ2-5; DNA: TGCAGCGCTCGGACTAGCGGAAGTTGGGCAGAGACACAGTACTTC; CDR3: CSARTSGSWAETQYF
size: NA; V: TRBV7-9; D: TRBD2; J: TRBJ2-3; DNA: TGTGCCAGCAGCTACTGGACTAGCAGGAGCCCAGATACGCAGTACTTT; CDR3: CASSYWTSRSPDTQYF
size: NA; V: TRBV6-2/TRBV6-3; D: NA; J: TRBJ2-7; DNA: TGTGGCAACACCCCACGCGGACTCAGGGTCGAGCAGTACTTC; CDR3: CGNTPRGLRVEQYF
size: once; V: TRBV11-1; D: TRBD2; J: TRBJ2-1; DNA: TGTGCCAGCAGCTTAAGATCTCTAGCGGGAGGATCCTACGACGAGCAGTTCTTC; CDR3: CASSLRSLAGGSYDEQFF
size: NA; V: TRBV6-1; D: NA; J: TRBJ1-5; DNA: TGTGCCAGCAGCCCCTCACATGGGAGGCAGCCCCAGCATTTT; CDR3: CASSPSHGRQPQHF
size: NA; V: TRBV4-2; D: TRBD2; J: TRBJ2-6; DNA: TGTGCCAACAGCCAAGTTAGGACTAGCGGTTCTGGGACCAACTTCCTGACTTTC; CDR3: CANSQVRTSGSGTNFLTF
size: many; V: TRBV30; D: TRBD2; J: TRBJ2-3; DNA: TGTGCCTGGAGTCCAGCGGGAGGGCAGTATTTT; CDR3: CAWSPAGGQYF
size: NA; V: TRBV5-4; D: NA; J: TRBJ2-5; DNA: TGTGCCGGCAGCTTAAACGGGGACGGCCTAGAGACCCAGTACTTC; CDR3: CAGSLNGDGLETQYF
size: NA; V: TRBV18; D: NA; J: TRBJ2-3; DNA: TGTACCAGCTCAGCAGCTAGCACAGATACGCAGTATTTT; CDR3: CTSSAASTDTQYF
size: NA; V: TRBV4-1; D: NA; J: TRBJ2-1; DNA: TGCACCAGCAGCCAAGAGTCAGCGACCCAAAACAATGAGCAGTTCTTC; CDR3: CTSSQESATQNNEQFF
size: once; V: TRBV29-1; D: TRBD2; J: TRBJ2-5; DNA: TGCAGCGTTCGGACTAGCGGAAGTTGCGCAGAGACTCAGTACTTC; CDR3: CSVRTSGSCAETQYF
size: NA; V: TRBV6-1; D: NA; J: TRBJ1-1; DNA: TGTGCCTGCACGGCGTGGAACAGTGAAGCTTTCTTT; CDR3: CACTAWNSEAFF
size: NA; V: TRBV5-1; D: NA; J: TRBJ2-5; DNA: TGCGCCAGCAGCTTGTCCAAGCTAGCCCAAGAGACCCAGTACTTC; CDR3: CASSLSKLAQETQYF
size: NA; V: TRBV5-4; D: NA; J: TRBJ2-6; DNA: TGTGCCAGGAGTAAAGGGGCGTTCTCTGGGGCCAACGTCCTGACTTTC; CDR3: CARSKGAFSGANVLTF
size: NA; V: TRBV4-2; D: NA; J: TRBJ1-5; DNA: TGTGCGAGCAGCCAAGAGTGGGGTCCAGGGTCCCAGCATTTT; CDR3: CASSQEWGPGSQHF
size: NA; V: TRBV6-6; D: TRBD1; J: TRBJ1-6; DNA: TGTGCCAGCAGGACCGGGACAGGCGCTCGGGGAAATCCACCCCTCCACTTT; CDR3: CASRTGTGARGNPPLHF
size: few; V: TRBV11-2; D: NA; J: TRBJ1-4; DNA: TGTGCCAGCAGCTTAGGGCTAGCCGAAAAACTGTTTTTT; CDR3: CASSLGLAEKLFF
size: NA; V: TRBV5-1; D: TRBD2; J: TRBJ2-3; DNA: TGCGCCAGCAGCACGGGACTAGCGGGAGTAGCGGATACGCAGTATTTT; CDR3: CASSTGLAGVADTQYF
size: once; V: TRBV4-1; D: NA; J: TRBJ2-1; DNA: TGCGCCAGCAGCCAAGACCTAGGAGGGAGGACCAGGGTTCGCCATGAGCAGTTCTTC; CDR3: CASSQDLGGRTRVRHEQFF
size: NA; V: TRBV4-3; D: NA; J: TRBJ2-1; DNA: TGCGCCAGCAGCCAATTCCCTCCCCCTGCGGACAATGGGCAGTTCTTC; CDR3: CASSQFPPPADNGQFF
size: NA; V: TRBV28; D: NA; J: TRBJ1-2; DNA: TGTGCCAGCAGTTTAATGGTCAGGCATGACTACACCTTC; CDR3: CASSLMVRHDYTF
size: few; V: TRBV29-1; D: NA; J: TRBJ1-2; DNA: TGCAGCATTGGTGATTATGGTTACACCTTC; CDR3: CSIGDYGYTF
size: NA; V: TRBV29-1; D: TRBD2; J: TRBJ2-1; DNA: TGCAGTGTTGGACTAGCGGGAGGGTTATATAATGAGCAGTTCTTC; CDR3: CSVGLAGGLYNEQFF
size: NA; V: TRBV6-2/TRBV6-3; D: NA; J: TRBJ2-7; DNA: TGTGCCAGCAGTCGCTACTCGACGCTCTGCGAGCAGTACTTC; CDR3: CASSRYSTLCEQYF
size: NA; V: TRBV9; D: TRBD1; J: TRBJ2-5; DNA: TGTGCCAGCAGCGTAGGGGACAGACAAGAGACCCAGTACTTC; CDR3: CASSVGDRQETQYF
size: NA; V: TRBV4-1; D: TRBD1; J: TRBJ1-1; DNA: TGCGCCAGCAGCGTATCAGGGGAGGGACAGACTGAAGCTTTCTTT; CDR3: CASSVSGEGQTEAFF
size: NA; V: TRBV11-3; D: NA; J: TRBJ2-1; DNA: TGTGCCAGCAGCTTAAGGGAAGGCGCTAACTCCCACAATGAGCAGTTCTTT; CDR3: CASSLREGANSHNEQFF